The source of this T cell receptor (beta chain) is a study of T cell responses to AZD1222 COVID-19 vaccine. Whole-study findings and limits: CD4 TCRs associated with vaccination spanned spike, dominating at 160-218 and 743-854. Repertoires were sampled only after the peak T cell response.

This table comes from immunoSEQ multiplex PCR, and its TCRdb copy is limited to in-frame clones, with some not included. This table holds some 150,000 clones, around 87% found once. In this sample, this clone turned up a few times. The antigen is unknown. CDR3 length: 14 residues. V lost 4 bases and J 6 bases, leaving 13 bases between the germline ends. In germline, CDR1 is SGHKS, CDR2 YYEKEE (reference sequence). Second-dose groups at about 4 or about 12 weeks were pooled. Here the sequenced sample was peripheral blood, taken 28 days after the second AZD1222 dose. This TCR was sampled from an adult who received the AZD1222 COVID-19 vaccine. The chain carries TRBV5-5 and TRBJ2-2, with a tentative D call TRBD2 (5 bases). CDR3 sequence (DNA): TGTGCCAGCAGCCTACGGGGTCCCCCCGGGGAGCTGTTTTTT. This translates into CASSLRGPPGELFF.